The T cell receptor (beta chain) under discussion was sequenced for a study of OX40 agonist ivuxolimab in advanced cancers. The wider study: Roughly two fifths of patients had received prior checkpoint inhibitor therapy.

Sequencing used immunoSEQ multiplex PCR; TCRdb keeps in-frame clones, though not all of them. Among roughly 100,000 clones listed, just under 90% were seen once. Trimming cost V 6 bases and J 2 bases; bases outside gene matches: 4. CDR1 is MNHEY, CDR2 SVGAGI, per germline. This CDR3 is 14 amino acids long. V and J are TRBV6-5 and TRBJ1-5; 7 nucleotides align to TRBD1. This clonotype was obtained from an adult with an advanced solid tumor such as melanoma, head and neck, liver or kidney cancer. The starting material was CD4+ or CD8+ T cells sorted from blood, obtained in a trial of the OX40 agonist ivuxolimab. CDR3 amino acids: CASRPTGGNQPQHF. The DNA for the CDR3 is TGTGCCAGCAGGCCCACAGGGGGCAATCAGCCCCAGCATTTT.